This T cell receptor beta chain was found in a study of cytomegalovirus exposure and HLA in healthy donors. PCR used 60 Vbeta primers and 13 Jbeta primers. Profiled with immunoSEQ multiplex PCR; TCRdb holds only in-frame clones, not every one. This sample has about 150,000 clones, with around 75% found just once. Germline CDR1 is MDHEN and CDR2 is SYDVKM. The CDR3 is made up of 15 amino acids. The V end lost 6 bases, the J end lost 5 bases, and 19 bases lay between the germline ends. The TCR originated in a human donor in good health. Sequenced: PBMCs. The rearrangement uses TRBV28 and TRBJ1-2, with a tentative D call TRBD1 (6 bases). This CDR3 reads CASSPSSGTTYGYTF. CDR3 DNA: TGTGCCAGCAGCCCATCCTCCGGGACAACGTATGGCTACACCTTC.